The 14 T cell receptor beta chains below all came from one sample that was sequenced in a study of identical twins. TCRdb independently ran MiXCR on the 5' RACE reads; one entry per CDR3 protein. The table records fewer than 900,000 distinct CDR3 sequences, around 20% of them present only once. The sample also formed part of further work on T cells expressing NK-cell markers.

The source material was PBMCs. These receptors all come from a woman younger than 30 in good health.

This clonotype appeared once. This chain uses TRBV19 with TRBJ2-2; TRBD1 matches at 7 bases. Losses at the gene ends were 4 bases for V and 8 bases for J; bases not matched to a gene: 4. The CDR3 loop spans 13 amino acids. Germline loops: CDR1 LNHDA, CDR2 SQIVND (reference sequence). The CDR3 bases are TGTGCCAGTAGTACCACAGGGGCTGGGGAGCTGTTTTTT. It codes for CASSTTGAGELFF.

The CDR3 DNA is TGTGCCAGCAGTTACTCGATTGGAAGTACTGGGGCCAACGTCCTGACTTTC. Translation gives CASSYSIGSTGANVLTF. This rearrangement joins TRBV6-5 to TRBJ2-6; D not resolved. This CDR3 comprises 17 residues. Germline loops: CDR1 MNHEY, CDR2 SVGAGI. Trimming cost V 0 bases and J 2 bases, with 11 bases left between them.

This chain connects TRBV20-1 to TRBJ2-2; TRBD2 matches at 10 bases. The J segment lost 7 bases and the V segment lost 0 bases, leaving 5 bases of the junction unmatched. CDR3 size: 15 residues. CDR1 DFQATT and CDR2 SNEGSKA come from the germline V gene (reference sequence). The CDR3 sequence is CSARDSGGWVGELFF. The CDR3 DNA reads TGCAGTGCTAGAGATAGCGGGGGGTGGGTCGGGGAGCTGTTTTTT.

A few counts support this clonotype. The chain couples TRBV6-1 to TRBJ2-7; 9 positions agree with TRBD1. The CDR3 length is 14 residues. Germline CDR1 is MNHNS and CDR2 is SASEGT. J lost 5 bases, V lost 7 bases, and 9 bases had no gene match. CDR3 nucleotides: TGTGCCAGCACCTTTGGACAGGGGTGGAACGAGCAGTACTTC. Translated: CASTFGQGWNEQYF.

There are a few counts of this clonotype. The V gene is TRBV6-1, the J gene TRBJ2-7, with D tentatively TRBD2 (5 bases). The CDR3 runs 13 residues. V was shortened by 3 bases and J by 6 bases, with 12 bases between the two germline ends. CDR1 and CDR2 from the germline V gene are MNHNS and SASEGT. CDR3 coding DNA: TGTGCCAGCAGTGAGACGGGGTCGGGCGAGCAGTACTTC. Translation gives CASSETGSGEQYF.

This chain joins TRBV20-1 and TRBJ1-6; D is unclear. This CDR3 has 16 amino acids. V was clipped by 3 bases and J by 6 bases, with 18 bases between them. The germline gives CDR1 DFQATT, CDR2 SNEGSKA (reference sequence). CDR3 bases: TGCAGTGCTAGGTTGGTCGAGAGCCAGGTTAATTCACCCCTCCACTTT. This encodes CSARLVESQVNSPLHF.

Note on this clonotype: A junction boundary mismatches the germline segment, possibly from a read error. The rearrangement links TRBV5-6 to TRBJ2-5; unclear D gene. Per the germline V gene, CDR1 is SGHDT and CDR2 is YYEEEE. This CDR3 comprises 11 residues. In nucleotides, the CDR3 is TGTGCCAGCAGCCGTCGAGAGAACCAGTACTTC. Translation gives CASSRRENQYF.

This clonotype was picked up many times. V gene TRBV5-1 combines with J gene TRBJ2-7; 7 bases line up with TRBD1. The J segment lost 0 bases and the V segment lost 2 bases, leaving 8 bases of the junction unmatched. The germline CDR1 and CDR2 sequences are SGHRS and YFSETQ. The CDR3 covers 16 residues. As DNA, the CDR3 is TGCGCCAGCAGCTTAGGACAGGTGATTGCCTCCTACGAGCAGTACTTC. Its protein product is CASSLGQVIASYEQYF. Full variable domain (missing parts from reference TRBV5-1 and TRBJ2-7): KAGVTQTPRYLIKTRGQQVTLSCSPISGHRSVSWYQQTPGQGLQFLFEYFSETQRNKGNFPGRFSGRQFSNSRSEMNVSTLELGDSALYLCASSLGQVIASYEQYFGPGTRLTVT.

This chain joins TRBV19 and TRBJ2-5, with TRBD1 matching over 8 bases. The CDR3 runs to 16 residues. J gave up 4 bases and V 6 bases, and 13 bases lay outside the gene matches. Germline assignment: CDR1 LNHDA and CDR2 SQIVND (reference sequence). The CDR3 region has the DNA TGTGCCAGTAGCTTCCGGGACAGGTTGGATAGAGAGACCCAGTACTTC. Residues: CASSFRDRLDRETQYF.

This clonotype was detected once. The chain employs TRBV15 and TRBJ2-7, with 9 bases lining up with TRBD2. CDR3 length equals 16 residues. Trimming cost V 5 bases and J 5 bases; bases outside gene matches: 13. Germline V CDR1 and CDR2: LNHNV, YYDKDF (reference sequence). The CDR3 here is CATSWGLSGGIHEQYF. The CDR3 DNA reads as TGTGCCACCAGCTGGGGGTTGAGCGGGGGGATCCACGAGCAGTACTTC.

This clonotype was observed many times. The chain uses TRBV6-5 and TRBJ2-5; D ambiguous. Germline V lookup: CDR1 MNHEY, CDR2 SVGAGI. CDR3 size: 13 residues. The V end lost 0 bases, the J end lost 6 bases, and 8 bases lay between the germline ends. The CDR3, as DNA: TGTGCCAGCAGTTACTCGACGACCCAGACCCAGTACTTC. Encoded protein: CASSYSTTQTQYF.

The chain couples TRBV5-4 to TRBJ2-7, with 14 bases aligning to TRBD2. The CDR3 runs to 16 residues. Losses at the gene ends were 3 bases for V and 2 bases for J; bases not matched to a gene: 4. Per the germline V gene, CDR1 is SGHNT and CDR2 is YYREEE (reference sequence). This chain's CDR3 is CASSWTSGGPAYEQYF. CDR3 nucleotides: TGTGCCAGCAGCTGGACTAGCGGGGGGCCAGCCTACGAGCAGTACTTC.

In this sample, this clonotype turned up a few times. This chain uses TRBV20-1 with TRBJ2-1, with 11 bases fitting TRBD2. The V segment lost 5 bases and the J segment 7 bases; nucleotides outside the gene matches: 7. CDR1 and CDR2 (germline): DFQATT, SNEGSKA (reference sequence). The CDR3 loop spans 14 amino acids. This CDR3 reads CSARLAGPANEQFF. DNA of the CDR3: TGCAGTGCTCGACTAGCGGGACCCGCAAATGAGCAGTTCTTC.

The chain joins TRBV4-2 to TRBJ2-3, with TRBD2 identical over 8 bases. Trimming took 0 bases from V and 2 from J; bases not matched to a gene: 7. The CDR3 extends over 17 amino acids. Germline lookup yields CDR1 LGHNA and CDR2 YNFKEQ. CDR3 residues: CASSQELRGGITDTQYF. In DNA, the CDR3 is TGTGCCAGCAGCCAAGAGCTCCGGGGGGGAATCACAGATACGCAGTATTTT.